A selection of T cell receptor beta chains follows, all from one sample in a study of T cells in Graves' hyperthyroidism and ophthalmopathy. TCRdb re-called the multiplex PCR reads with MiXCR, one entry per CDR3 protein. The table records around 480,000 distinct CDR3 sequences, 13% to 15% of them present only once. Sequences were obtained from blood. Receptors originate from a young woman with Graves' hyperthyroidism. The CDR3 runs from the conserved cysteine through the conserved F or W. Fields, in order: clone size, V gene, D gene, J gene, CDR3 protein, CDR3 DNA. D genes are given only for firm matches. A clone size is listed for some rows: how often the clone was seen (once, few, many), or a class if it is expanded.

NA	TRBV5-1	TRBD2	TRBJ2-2	CASSFGLAEHTGELFF	TGCGCCAGCAGCTTCGGACTAGCGGAACACACCGGGGAGCTGTTTTTT
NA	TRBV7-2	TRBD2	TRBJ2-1	CASSSWVAGGYNEQFF	TGTGCCAGCAGCTCCTGGGTAGCGGGCGGGTACAATGAGCAGTTCTTC
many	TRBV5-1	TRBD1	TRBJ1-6	CASRTGQGLSGTPLHF	TGCGCCAGCAGGACCGGACAGGGATTGTCGGGTACACCCCTCCACTTT
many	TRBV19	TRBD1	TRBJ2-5	CASSIRPGTGSQETQYF	TGTGCCAGTAGTATACGCCCCGGGACAGGGAGTCAAGAGACCCAGTACTTC
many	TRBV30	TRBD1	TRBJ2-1	CAWSGPGTGGPYSYNEQFF	TGTGCCTGGAGTGGTCCCGGGACAGGGGGCCCTTACTCCTACAATGAGCAGTTCTTC
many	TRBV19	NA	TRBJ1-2	CASSIDDSYGYTF	TGTGCCAGTAGTATCGACGACAGCTATGGCTACACCTTC
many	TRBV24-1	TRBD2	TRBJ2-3	CATSDHGTSDLRQYF	TGTGCCACCAGTGACCATGGGACTAGCGACTTGAGGCAGTATTTT
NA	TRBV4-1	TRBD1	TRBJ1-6	CASSTPTGGGNSPLHF	TGCGCCAGCAGCACCCCGACAGGGGGGGGGAATTCACCCCTCCACTTT
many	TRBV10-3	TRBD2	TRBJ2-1	CAIYPSGRRLYNEQFF	TGTGCCATCTATCCTAGCGGTAGGAGGTTATACAATGAGCAGTTCTTC
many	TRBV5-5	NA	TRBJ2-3	CASSLRLRGEGDTQYF	TGTGCCAGCAGCTTGAGGCTTCGTGGCGAGGGGGATACGCAGTATTTT
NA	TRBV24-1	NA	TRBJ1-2	CATSDSPGRGHRGYTF	TGTGCCACCAGTGATTCGCCCGGCAGGGGCCATAGAGGCTACACCTTC
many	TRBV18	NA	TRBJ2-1	CASSRVDNEQFF	TGTGCCAGCTCCAGGGTGGACAATGAGCAGTTCTTC
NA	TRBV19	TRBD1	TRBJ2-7	CASGLDRGWNEQYF	TGTGCCAGCGGCCTGGACAGGGGATGGAATGAGCAGTACTTC
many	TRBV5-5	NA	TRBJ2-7	CASSLLELYEQYF	TGTGCCAGCAGCTTGTTAGAACTCTACGAGCAGTACTTC
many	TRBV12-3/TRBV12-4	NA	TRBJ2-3	CASSSAVVRGWGDTQYF	TGTGCCAGCAGCTCAGCGGTCGTAAGGGGCTGGGGGGATACGCAGTATTTT
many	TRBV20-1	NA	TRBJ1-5	CSARSSYNQPQHF	TGCAGTGCTAGAAGCAGTTACAATCAGCCCCAGCATTTT
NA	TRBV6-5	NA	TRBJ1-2	CASSYGDFYGYTF	TGTGCCAGCAGTTACGGTGATTTCTATGGCTACACCTTC